The rows below give T cell receptor beta chains drawn from one sample of a study of blood T cells in healthy people across ages. TCRdb itself ran the 5' RACE reads through MiXCR, one entry per CDR3 protein. The sample records roughly 1,500,000 distinct CDR3 sequences, around 35% being singletons. Material: blood. The receptors were sampled from a woman between 25 and 40 years old in good health. The CDR3 runs from the conserved cysteine through the conserved F or W. D genes are given only for firm matches. Expanded clones are given a class, and other clones once, few, many or no size at all.

V	size	J	D	CDR3	DNA
TRBV4-1	many	TRBJ2-1	-	CASSPKIAWVSYNEQFF	TGCGCCAGCAGCCCTAAGATTGCGTGGGTCTCCTACAATGAGCAGTTCTTC
TRBV15	few	TRBJ2-1	-	CATSSRAARTTGDEQFF	TGTGCCACCAGCAGCCGGGCCGCCCGGACAACAGGCGATGAGCAGTTCTTC
TRBV7-7	once	TRBJ2-5	-	CASSLQAVKGETQYF	TGTGCCAGCAGCTTACAAGCGGTGAAGGGAGAGACCCAGTACTTC
TRBV7-9	few	TRBJ2-3	TRBD2	CASSSKLTSGSADTQYF	TGTGCCAGCAGCTCCAAACTGACTAGCGGGAGTGCAGATACGCAGTATTTT
TRBV2	-	TRBJ2-7	TRBD1	CASRHDAGTVTGEQYF	TGTGCCAGCAGGCACGATGCCGGGACAGTAACGGGTGAGCAGTACTTC
TRBV7-2	-	TRBJ1-5	-	CASSNRGAPNQPQHF	TGTGCCAGCAGCAACCGAGGGGCCCCCAATCAGCCCCAGCATTTT
TRBV27	-	TRBJ2-1	TRBD1	CASSAHRDRVYNEQFF	TGTGCCAGCAGTGCACACCGGGACAGGGTCTACAATGAGCAGTTCTTC
TRBV29-1	-	TRBJ1-6	-	CSVKFGEVSPLHF	TGCAGCGTCAAGTTCGGGGAGGTCTCACCCCTCCACTTT
TRBV29-1	-	TRBJ2-1	TRBD2	CSVEITGGSDYNEQFF	TGCAGCGTTGAAATCACCGGGGGGAGCGACTACAATGAGCAGTTCTTC
TRBV6-2/TRBV6-3	few	TRBJ2-5	TRBD2	CASSFGTSGRRQETQYF	TGTGCCAGCAGCTTCGGGACTAGCGGGAGAAGACAAGAGACCCAGTACTTC
TRBV29-1	few	TRBJ1-1	TRBD1	CSVDTGENTEAFF	TGCAGCGTTGATACAGGGGAGAACACTGAAGCTTTCTTT
TRBV9	-	TRBJ2-3	TRBD2	CASSVGTSGRPYTDTQYF	TGTGCCAGCAGCGTAGGGACTAGCGGGAGGCCTTACACAGATACGCAGTATTTT
TRBV25-1	-	TRBJ2-5	-	CASSQDQTSGQYF	TGTGCCAGCAGCCAAGATCAGACTAGTGGGCAGTACTTC
TRBV12-3/TRBV12-4	few	TRBJ2-7	-	CASSPLEGHEQYF	TGTGCCAGCAGTCCCCTGGAGGGCCACGAGCAGTACTTC
TRBV4-1	-	TRBJ1-2	TRBD1	CASSRQGMDGYTF	TGCGCCAGCAGCCGACAGGGGATGGATGGCTACACCTTC
TRBV20-1	few	TRBJ2-4	TRBD1	CSARNNRGLNIQYF	TGCAGTGCTCGTAATAACAGGGGGCTAAACATTCAGTACTTC
TRBV12-3/TRBV12-4	-	TRBJ2-1	TRBD2	CASLTISGGRNEQFF	TGTGCCAGCTTGACCATTAGCGGGGGGAGGAATGAGCAGTTCTTC